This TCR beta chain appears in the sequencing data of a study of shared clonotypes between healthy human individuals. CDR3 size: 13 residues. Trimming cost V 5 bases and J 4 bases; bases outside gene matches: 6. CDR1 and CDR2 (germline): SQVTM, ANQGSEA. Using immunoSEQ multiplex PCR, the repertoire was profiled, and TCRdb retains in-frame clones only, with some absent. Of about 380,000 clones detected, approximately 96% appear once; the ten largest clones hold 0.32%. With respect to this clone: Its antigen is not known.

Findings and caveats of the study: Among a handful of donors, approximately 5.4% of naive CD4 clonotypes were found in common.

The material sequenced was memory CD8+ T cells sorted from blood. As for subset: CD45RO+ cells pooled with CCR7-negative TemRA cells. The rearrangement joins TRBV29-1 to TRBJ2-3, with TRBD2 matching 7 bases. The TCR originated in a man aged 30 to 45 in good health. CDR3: CSVPRGGADTQYF. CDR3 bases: TGCAGCGTTCCCCGGGGAGGGGCAGATACGCAGTATTTT.